This TCR beta chain was sequenced for a study of CD8 T cells in Susac syndrome (dated by TCRdb to between 2019 and 2020). For the wider study: Repertoire sequencing was used to test whether CD8+ T cell activation and differentiation in Susac syndrome was antigen driven. The paper's findings and limits, for the study overall: The number of individuals in the TCR sequencing and HLA analysis was acknowledged as relatively small.

The CDR3 sequence holds 13 residues, the cysteine and phenylalanine included. Kept here is only the CDR3 DNA, which spans 39 bases and is read in frame from base 1. CDR1 is given as LGHDT and CDR2 as YNNKEL, both from the germline V gene (reference sequence). Trimming at the junction amounts to 1 base on V and 4 bases on J, and the germline ends lie 8 bases apart. As for this clonotype: Its antigen is unknown. No much larger clone exists at a distance of one base, and base qualities are not known.

High-throughput TCR beta sequencing profiled peripheral blood CD8+ and CD4+ T cells from healthy donors, Susac syndrome patients and multiple sclerosis patients. Treatment-naive patients with stable or active relapsing-remitting disease fulfilling revised McDonald criteria were used as multiple sclerosis controls. Bulk CD8+ and CD4+ T cells were purified magnetically by negative isolation, whereas CD8+ TEMRA cells were enriched by FACS. Blood was collected in EDTA tubes and processed within 24 hours, with PBMCs isolated through density gradient centrifugation. PBMCs intended for TCR sequencing were frozen in liquid nitrogen and were later thawed in a 37 degrees C water bath. A purity of at least 90% was achieved for sorted or isolated CD4+, CD8+ and CD8+ TEMRA cells. RNA was extracted with the RNeasy kit and 0.5 to 1 ug was reverse transcribed using random hexamers. TCR beta CDR3 regions were amplified with the immunoSEQ multiplex PCR assay covering 54 Vbeta and 13 Jbeta segments. PCR amplification bias was corrected by using a synthetic template baseline for primer optimization and computational correction. The authors' analysis ran thus. Only productive sequences were kept, with reads annotated to V, D and J genes according to IMGT and analyzed in immunoSEQ Analyzer. To calculate clonality, Shannon entropy was normalized by log2 of the number of productive unique sequences and then subtracted from one. For each patient and control, public and private clones were evaluated within the 100 most prevalent clones. Clones were defined as Susac-specific when absent from the healthy and MS cohorts, from 1052 published viral clones and from other ImmuneACCESS disease sequences. The public reads were reanalyzed by TCRdb: fastp trimming at Q25, MiXCR alignment, in-frame beta chains only. A single entry per CDR3 protein holds the most common genes and DNA from its merged rows. What appears here as the V and J calls and clone size reflects TCRdb's work, not the paper's. Here the sample has approximately 200,000 distinct CDR3 sequences; approximately 95% occur a single time. Around 0.08% of the sample lies in the top ten.

The specimen was CD4+ T cells from PBMCs. The clonotype originates from a human donor with multiple sclerosis. The sequence links TRBV3-1 to TRBJ2-7, with the D gene uncertain. The DNA sequence is TGTGCCAGCAGCCAAGGGGGTCCTTACGAGCAGTACTTC. It is translated as CASSQGGPYEQYF.